This T cell receptor (beta chain) was obtained from a study of Tregs in tolerant kidney transplant recipients. Germline CDR1 and CDR2: SEHNR and FQNEAQ (reference sequence). The CDR3 covers 16 residues. Trimming took 5 bases from V and 7 from J; bases not matched to a gene: 8. Clones were sequenced by immunoSEQ multiplex PCR, and TCRdb holds only the in-frame ones, with some missing. The sample contains approximately 260,000 clones, 80% to 85% of which appear only once. This receptor was taken from a human donor in good health. The chain carries TRBV7-9 and TRBJ2-1, with 13 bases lining up with TRBD2. Sequencing input: CD4+ T cells from blood. The CDR3 is CASSTRLAGGRNEQFF. CDR3 coding DNA: TGTGCCAGCAGCACCAGACTAGCGGGGGGTAGGAATGAGCAGTTCTTC.